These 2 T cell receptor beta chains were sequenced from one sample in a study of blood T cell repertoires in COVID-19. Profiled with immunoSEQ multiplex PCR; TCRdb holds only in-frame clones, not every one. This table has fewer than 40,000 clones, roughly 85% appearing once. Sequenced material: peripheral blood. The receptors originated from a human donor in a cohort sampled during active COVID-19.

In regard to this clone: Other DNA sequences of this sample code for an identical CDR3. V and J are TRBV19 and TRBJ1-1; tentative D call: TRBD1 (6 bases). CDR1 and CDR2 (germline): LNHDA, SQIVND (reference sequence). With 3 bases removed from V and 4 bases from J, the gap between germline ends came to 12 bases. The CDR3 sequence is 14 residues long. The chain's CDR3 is CASSIQGRGTEAFF. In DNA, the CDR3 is TGTGCCAGTAGTATTCAGGGCAGGGGCACTGAAGCTTTCTTT.

This CDR3 is CASSYSGTRRSSYEQYF. DNA for the CDR3: TGTGCCAGCAGTTACTCTGGGACACGAAGGAGCTCCTACGAGCAGTACTTC. The V gene is TRBV6-2 or TRBV6-3, the J gene TRBJ2-7; TRBD1 is a possible D gene (6 bases). The CDR3 totals 17 residues. Between the trimmed V and J ends, which lost 0 bases and 0 bases, there was a span of 15 bases. CDR1 and CDR2 (germline): MNHEY, SVGEGT.